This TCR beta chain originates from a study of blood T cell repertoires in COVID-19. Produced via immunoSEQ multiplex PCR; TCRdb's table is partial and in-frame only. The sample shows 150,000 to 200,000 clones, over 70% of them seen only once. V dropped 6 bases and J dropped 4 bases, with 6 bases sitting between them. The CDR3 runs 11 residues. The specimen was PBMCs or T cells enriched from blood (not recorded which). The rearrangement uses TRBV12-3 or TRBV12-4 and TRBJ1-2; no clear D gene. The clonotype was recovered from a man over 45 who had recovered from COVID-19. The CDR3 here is CASSPIYGYTF. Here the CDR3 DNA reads TGTGCCAGCAGCCCCATCTATGGCTACACCTTC.